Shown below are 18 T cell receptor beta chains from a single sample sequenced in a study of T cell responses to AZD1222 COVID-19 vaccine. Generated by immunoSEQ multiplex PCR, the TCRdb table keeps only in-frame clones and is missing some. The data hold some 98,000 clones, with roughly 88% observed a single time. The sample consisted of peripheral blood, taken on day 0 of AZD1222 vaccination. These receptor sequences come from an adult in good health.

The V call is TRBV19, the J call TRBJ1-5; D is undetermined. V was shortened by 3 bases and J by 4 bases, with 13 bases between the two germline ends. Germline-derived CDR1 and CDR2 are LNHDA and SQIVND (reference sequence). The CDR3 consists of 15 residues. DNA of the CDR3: TGTGCCAGTAGTATGGCCAGAACGGAGAATCAGCCCCAGCATTTT. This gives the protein CASSMARTENQPQHF.

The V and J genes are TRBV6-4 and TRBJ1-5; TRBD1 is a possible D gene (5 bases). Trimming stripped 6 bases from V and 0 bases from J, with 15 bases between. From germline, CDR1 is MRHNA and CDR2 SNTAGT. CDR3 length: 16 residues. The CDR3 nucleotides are TGTGCCAGCAGACCAGGGTCCCTTCATAGCAATCAGCCCCAGCATTTT. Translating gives CASRPGSLHSNQPQHF.

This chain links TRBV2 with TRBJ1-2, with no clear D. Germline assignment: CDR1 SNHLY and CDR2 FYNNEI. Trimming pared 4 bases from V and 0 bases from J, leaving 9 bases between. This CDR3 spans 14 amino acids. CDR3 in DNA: TGTGCCAGCAGTGTCTCACTATCTAACTATGGCTACACCTTC. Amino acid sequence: CASSVSLSNYGYTF.

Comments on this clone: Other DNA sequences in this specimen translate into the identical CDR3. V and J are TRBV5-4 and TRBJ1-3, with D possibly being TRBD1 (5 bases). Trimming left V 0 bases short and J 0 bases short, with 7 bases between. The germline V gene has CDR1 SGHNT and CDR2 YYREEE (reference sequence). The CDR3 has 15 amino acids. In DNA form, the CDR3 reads TGTGCCAGCAGCTTGGCCGGGGGCTCTGGAAACACCATATATTTT. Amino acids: CASSLAGGSGNTIYF.

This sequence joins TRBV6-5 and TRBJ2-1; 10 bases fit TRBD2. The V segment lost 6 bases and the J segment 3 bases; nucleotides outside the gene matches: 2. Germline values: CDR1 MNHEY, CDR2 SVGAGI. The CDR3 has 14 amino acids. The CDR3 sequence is CASRAGGSYNEQFF. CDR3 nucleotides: TGTGCCAGCAGAGCGGGGGGGAGCTACAATGAGCAGTTCTTC.

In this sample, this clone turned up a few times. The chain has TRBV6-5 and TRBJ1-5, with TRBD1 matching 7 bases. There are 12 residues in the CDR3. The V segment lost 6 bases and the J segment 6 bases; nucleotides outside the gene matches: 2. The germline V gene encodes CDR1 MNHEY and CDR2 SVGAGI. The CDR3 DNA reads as TGTGCCAGCAGAGACAGGGTTCAGCCCCAGCATTTT. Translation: CASRDRVQPQHF.

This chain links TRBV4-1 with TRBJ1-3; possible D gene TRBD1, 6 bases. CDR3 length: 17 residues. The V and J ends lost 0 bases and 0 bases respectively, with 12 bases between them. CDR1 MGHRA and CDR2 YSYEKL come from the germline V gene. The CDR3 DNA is TGCGCCAGCAGCCAAGAGCTTGGACAGCGCTCTGGAAACACCATATATTTT. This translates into CASSQELGQRSGNTIYF.

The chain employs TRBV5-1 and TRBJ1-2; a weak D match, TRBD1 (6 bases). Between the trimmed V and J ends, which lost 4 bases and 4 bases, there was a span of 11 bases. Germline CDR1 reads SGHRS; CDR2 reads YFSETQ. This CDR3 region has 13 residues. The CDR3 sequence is CASSDDRSYGYTF. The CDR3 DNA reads TGCGCCAGCAGCGACGACAGGTCCTATGGCTACACCTTC.

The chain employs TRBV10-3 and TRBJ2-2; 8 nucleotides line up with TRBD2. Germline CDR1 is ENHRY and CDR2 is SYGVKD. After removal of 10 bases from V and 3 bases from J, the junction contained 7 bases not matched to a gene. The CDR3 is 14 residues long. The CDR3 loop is CASSVGRDTGELFF. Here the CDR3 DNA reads TGTGCCAGCTCGGTCGGGAGGGACACCGGGGAGCTGTTTTTT.

CDR3 loop: CASSNIRLYGYTF. CDR3 DNA: TGTGCCAGCAGCAACATCAGGCTCTATGGCTACACCTTC. The chain is built from TRBV21-1 and TRBJ1-2; whether TRBD1, the table's D call, matches the DNA was not checked. TRBV21-1 is a pseudogene locus. CDR3 length: 13 residues.

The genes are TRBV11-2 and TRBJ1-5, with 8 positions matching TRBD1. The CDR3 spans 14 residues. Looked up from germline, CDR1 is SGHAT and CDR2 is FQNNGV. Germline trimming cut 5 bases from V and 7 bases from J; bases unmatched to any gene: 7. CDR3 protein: CASSRTGSSQPQHF. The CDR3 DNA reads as TGTGCCAGCAGCCGGACAGGGAGTTCGCAGCCCCAGCATTTT.

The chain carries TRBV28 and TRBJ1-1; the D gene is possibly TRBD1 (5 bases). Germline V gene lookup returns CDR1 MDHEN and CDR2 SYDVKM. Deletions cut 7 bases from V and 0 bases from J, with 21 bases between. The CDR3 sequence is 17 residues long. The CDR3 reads CASIPIVGAQLNTEAFF. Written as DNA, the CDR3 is TGTGCCAGCATCCCAATCGTCGGGGCCCAATTGAACACTGAAGCTTTCTTT. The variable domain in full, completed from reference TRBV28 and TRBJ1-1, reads DVKVTQSSRYLVKRTGEKVFLECVQDMDHENMFWYRQDPGLGLRLIYFSYDVKMKEKGDIPEGYSVSREKKERFSLILESASTNQTSMYLCASIPIVGAQLNTEAFFGQGTRLTVV.

The CDR3 is CASSYRGGYGYTF. The CDR3, as DNA: TGTGCCAGCAGCTACAGGGGCGGCTATGGCTACACCTTC. The chain uses TRBV5-4 and TRBJ1-2; 7 bases are shared with TRBD1. After removal of 3 bases from V and 4 bases from J, the junction contained 3 bases not matched to a gene. CDR3 length equals 13 residues. Germline values: CDR1 SGHNT, CDR2 YYREEE (reference sequence).

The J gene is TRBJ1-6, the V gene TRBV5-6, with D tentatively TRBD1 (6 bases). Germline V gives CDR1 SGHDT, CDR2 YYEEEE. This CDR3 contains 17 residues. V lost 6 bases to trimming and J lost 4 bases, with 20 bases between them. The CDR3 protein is CASKVSTGAGYNSPLHF. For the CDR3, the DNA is TGTGCCAGCAAAGTATCGACAGGCGCCGGGTATAATTCACCCCTCCACTTT.

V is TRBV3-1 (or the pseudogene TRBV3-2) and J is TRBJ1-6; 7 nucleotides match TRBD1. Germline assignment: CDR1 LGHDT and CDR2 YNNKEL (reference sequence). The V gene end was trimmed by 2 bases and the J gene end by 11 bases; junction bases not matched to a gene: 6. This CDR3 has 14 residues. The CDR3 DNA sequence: TGTGCCAGCAGCCAACAAGACAGGGAGGCACCCCTCCACTTT. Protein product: CASSQQDREAPLHF.

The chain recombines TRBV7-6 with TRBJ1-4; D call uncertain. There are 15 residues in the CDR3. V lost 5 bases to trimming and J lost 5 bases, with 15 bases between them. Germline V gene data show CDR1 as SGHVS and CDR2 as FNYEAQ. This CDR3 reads CASSHWGPGNEKLFF. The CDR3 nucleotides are TGTGCCAGCAGCCACTGGGGTCCTGGAAATGAAAAACTGTTTTTT.

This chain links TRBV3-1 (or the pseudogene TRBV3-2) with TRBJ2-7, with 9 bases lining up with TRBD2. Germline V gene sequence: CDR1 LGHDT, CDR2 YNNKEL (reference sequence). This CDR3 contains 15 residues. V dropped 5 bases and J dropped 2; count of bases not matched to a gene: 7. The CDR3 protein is CASSRSGGQAYEQYF. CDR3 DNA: TGTGCCAGCAGCAGGAGCGGGGGGCAGGCCTACGAGCAGTACTTC.

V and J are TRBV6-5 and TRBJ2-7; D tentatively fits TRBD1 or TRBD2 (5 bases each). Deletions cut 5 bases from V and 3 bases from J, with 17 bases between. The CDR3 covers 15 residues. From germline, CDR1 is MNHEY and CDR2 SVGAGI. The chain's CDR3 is CASSPRGPESYEQYF. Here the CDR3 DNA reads TGTGCCAGCAGTCCCCGGGGACCAGAGAGCTACGAGCAGTACTTC.